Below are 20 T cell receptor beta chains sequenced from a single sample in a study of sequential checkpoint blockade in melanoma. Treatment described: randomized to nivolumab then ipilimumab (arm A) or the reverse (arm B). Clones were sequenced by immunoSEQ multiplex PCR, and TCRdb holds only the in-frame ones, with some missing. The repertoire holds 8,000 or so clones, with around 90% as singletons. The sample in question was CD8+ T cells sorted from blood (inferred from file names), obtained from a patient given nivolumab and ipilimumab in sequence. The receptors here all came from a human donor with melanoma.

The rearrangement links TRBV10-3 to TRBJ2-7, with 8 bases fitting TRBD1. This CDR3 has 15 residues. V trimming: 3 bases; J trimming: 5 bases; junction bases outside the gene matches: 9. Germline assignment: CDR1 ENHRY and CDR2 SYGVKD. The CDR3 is CAISEGQGVINEQYV. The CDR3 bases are TGTGCCATCAGTGAAGGACAGGGCGTTATCAACGAGCAGTACGTC.

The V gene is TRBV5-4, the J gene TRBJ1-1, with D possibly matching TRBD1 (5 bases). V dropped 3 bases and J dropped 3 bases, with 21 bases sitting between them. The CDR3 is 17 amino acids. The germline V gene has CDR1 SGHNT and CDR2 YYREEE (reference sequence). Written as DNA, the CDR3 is TGTGCCAGCAGCTCGGGGAGGGACCCGACGACGGACACTGAAGCTTTCTTT. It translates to CASSSGRDPTTDTEAFF.

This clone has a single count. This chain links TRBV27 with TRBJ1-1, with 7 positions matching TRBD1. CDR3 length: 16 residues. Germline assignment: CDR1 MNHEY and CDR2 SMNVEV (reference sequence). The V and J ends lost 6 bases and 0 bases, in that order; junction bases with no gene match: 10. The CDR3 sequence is CASRQGTAYMNTEAFF. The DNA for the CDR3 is TGTGCCAGCAGACAAGGGACAGCCTACATGAACACTGAAGCTTTCTTT.

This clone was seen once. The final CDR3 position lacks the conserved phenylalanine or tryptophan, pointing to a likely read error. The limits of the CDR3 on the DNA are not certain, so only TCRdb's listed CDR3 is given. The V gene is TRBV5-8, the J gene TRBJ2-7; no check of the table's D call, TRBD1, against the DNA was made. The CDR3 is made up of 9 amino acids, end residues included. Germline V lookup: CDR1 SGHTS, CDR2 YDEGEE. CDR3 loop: CASSPPLGL.

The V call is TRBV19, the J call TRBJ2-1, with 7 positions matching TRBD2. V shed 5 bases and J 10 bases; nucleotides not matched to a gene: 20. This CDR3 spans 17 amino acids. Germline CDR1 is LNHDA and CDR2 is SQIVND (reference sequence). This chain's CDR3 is CASSSSKWLAAEWEQFF. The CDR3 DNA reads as TGTGCCAGTAGTTCGAGTAAGTGGCTAGCGGCCGAATGGGAGCAGTTCTTC.

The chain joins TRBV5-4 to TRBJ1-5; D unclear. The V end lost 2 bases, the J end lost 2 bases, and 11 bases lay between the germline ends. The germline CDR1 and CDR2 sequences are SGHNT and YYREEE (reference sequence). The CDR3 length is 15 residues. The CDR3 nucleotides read TGTGCCAGCAGCTTTTTCGGGGATCGCAATCAGCCCCAGCATTTT. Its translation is CASSFFGDRNQPQHF.

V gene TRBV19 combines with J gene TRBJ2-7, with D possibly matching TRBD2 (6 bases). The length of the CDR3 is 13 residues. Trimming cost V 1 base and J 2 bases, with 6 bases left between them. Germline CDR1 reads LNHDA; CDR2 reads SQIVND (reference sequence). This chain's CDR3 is CASSIGEAYEQYF. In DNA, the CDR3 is TGTGCCAGTAGTATAGGGGAGGCCTACGAGCAGTACTTC.

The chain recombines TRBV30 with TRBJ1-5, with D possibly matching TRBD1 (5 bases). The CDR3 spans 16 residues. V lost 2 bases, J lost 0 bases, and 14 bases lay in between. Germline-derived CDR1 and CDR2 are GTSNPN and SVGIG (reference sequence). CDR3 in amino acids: CAWSPGPPYSNQPQHF. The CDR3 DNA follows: TGTGCCTGGAGTCCAGGGCCGCCTTATAGCAATCAGCCCCAGCATTTT.

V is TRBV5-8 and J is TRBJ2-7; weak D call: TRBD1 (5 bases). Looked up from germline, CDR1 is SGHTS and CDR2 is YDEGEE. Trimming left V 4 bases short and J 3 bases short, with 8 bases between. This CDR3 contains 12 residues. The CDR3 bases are TGTGCCAGCAGCGTGGACATCTACGAGCAGTACTTC. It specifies CASSVDIYEQYF.

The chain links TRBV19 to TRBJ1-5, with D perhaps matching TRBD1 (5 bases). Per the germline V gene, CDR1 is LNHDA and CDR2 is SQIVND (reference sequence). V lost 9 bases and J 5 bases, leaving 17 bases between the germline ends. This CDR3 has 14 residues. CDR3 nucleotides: TGTGCCAGCAGTTGGGACTCGCGGGATCAGCCCCAGCATTTT. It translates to CASSWDSRDQPQHF. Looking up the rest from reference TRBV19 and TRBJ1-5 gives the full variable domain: DGGITQSPKYLFRKEGQNVTLSCEQNLNHDAMYWYRQDPGQGLRLIYYSQIVNDFQKGDIAEGYSVSREKKESFPLTVTSAQKNPTAFYLCASSWDSRDQPQHFGDGTRLSIL.

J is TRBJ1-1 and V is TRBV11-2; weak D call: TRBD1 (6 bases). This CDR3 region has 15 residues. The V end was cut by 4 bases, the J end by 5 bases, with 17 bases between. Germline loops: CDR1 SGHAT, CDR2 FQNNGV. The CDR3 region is CASSYPPGEGTEAFF. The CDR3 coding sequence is TGTGCCAGCAGCTACCCGCCAGGGGAAGGGACTGAAGCTTTCTTT. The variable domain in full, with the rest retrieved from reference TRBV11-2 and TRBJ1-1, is EAGVAQSPRYKIIEKRQSVAFWCNPISGHATLYWYQQILGQGPKLLIQFQNNGVVDDSQLPKDRFSAERLKGVDSTLKIQPAKLEDSAVYLCASSYPPGEGTEAFFGQGTRLTVV.

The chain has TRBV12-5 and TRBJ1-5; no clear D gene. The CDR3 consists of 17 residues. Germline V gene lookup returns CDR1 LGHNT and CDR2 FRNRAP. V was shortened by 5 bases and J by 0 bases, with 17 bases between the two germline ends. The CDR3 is CASGPSSAHYSNQPQHF. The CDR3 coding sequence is TGTGCTAGTGGTCCTTCTTCGGCACACTATAGCAATCAGCCCCAGCATTTT.

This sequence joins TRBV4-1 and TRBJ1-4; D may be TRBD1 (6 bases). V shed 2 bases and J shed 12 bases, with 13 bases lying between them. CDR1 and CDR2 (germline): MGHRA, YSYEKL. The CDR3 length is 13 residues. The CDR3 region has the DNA TGCGCCAGCAGCCAACTTCTGGGACAAGAACTGTTTTTT. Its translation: CASSQLLGQELFF.

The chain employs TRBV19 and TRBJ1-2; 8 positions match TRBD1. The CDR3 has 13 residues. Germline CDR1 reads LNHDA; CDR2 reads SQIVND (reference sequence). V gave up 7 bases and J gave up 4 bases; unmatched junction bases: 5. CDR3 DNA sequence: TGTGCCAGTAAGCCAGGGGGCCTCTATGGCTACACCTTC. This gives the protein CASKPGGLYGYTF.

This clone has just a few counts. The CDR3 here is CASGTGGNTEAFF. The CDR3 nucleotides read TGTGCCAGCGGGACAGGGGGAAACACTGAAGCTTTCTTT. V is TRBV9 and J is TRBJ1-1, with 11 bases matching TRBD1. V trimming: 7 bases; J trimming: 2 bases; junction bases outside the gene matches: 1. This CDR3 region has 13 residues. CDR1 and CDR2 (germline): SGDLS, YYNGEE. The full variable domain, rest sourced from reference TRBV9 and TRBJ1-1, is DSGVTQTPKHLITATGQRVTLRCSPRSGDLSVYWYQQSLDQGLQFLIQYYNGEERAKGNILERFSAQQFPDLHSELNLSSLELGDSALYFCASGTGGNTEAFFGQGTRLTVV.

The CDR3 region has the DNA TGTGCCAGCATTCTTGAGATGAACACTGAAGCTTTCTTT. Encoded protein: CASILEMNTEAFF. The chain carries TRBV6-6 and TRBJ1-1, with D unclear. V lost 7 bases, J lost 0 bases, and 9 bases lay in between. This CDR3 is built from 13 residues. The germline V gene encodes CDR1 MNHNY and CDR2 SVGAGI (reference sequence).

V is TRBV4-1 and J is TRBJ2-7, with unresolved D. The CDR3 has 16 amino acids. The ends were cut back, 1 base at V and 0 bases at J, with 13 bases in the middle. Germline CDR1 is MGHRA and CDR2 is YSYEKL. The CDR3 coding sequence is TGCGCCAGCAGCCAAGGGGTTCCACCCGACTCCTACGAGCAGTACGTC. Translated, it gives CASSQGVPPDSYEQYV.

As DNA, the CDR3 is TGTGCCAGCAGCTTAGTCGGTATTTTAAACACTGAAGCTTTCTTT. The encoded protein is CASSLVGILNTEAFF. The chain links TRBV11-2 to TRBJ1-1; D call uncertain. The CDR3 length is 15 residues. Per the germline V gene, CDR1 is SGHAT and CDR2 is FQNNGV. Between the trimmed V and J ends, which lost 1 base and 2 bases, there was a span of 11 bases.

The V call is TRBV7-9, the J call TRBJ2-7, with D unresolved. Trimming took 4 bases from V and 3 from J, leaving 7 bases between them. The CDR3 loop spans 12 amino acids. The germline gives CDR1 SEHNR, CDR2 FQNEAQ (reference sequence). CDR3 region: CASSSVNYEQYF. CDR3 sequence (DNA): TGTGCCAGCAGCTCCGTTAACTACGAGCAGTACTTC.

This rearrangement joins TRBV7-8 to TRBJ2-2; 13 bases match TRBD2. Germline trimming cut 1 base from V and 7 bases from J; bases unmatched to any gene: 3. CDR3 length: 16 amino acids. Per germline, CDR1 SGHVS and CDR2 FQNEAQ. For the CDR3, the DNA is TGTGCCAGCAGCTTAGGGAGACTAGCGGGAGGCGGGGAGCTGTTTTTT. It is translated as CASSLGRLAGGGELFF.